These 2 T cell receptor beta chains came from one sample sequenced in a study of T cell responses to AZD1222 COVID-19 vaccine. Data came from immunoSEQ multiplex PCR; TCRdb stores just in-frame clones and leaves some out. This table holds approximately 190,000 clones, 90% to 95% found once. This specimen was peripheral blood, taken on day 0 of AZD1222 vaccination. All receptors come from an adult in good health.

This chain links TRBV12-3 or TRBV12-4 with TRBJ1-1; D may be TRBD1 (5 bases). The V gene lost 8 bases and the J gene lost 2 bases, with 9 bases spanning the gap. There are 12 residues in the CDR3. The CDR3 DNA follows: TGTGCCAGCGGGCAGGGAAACACTGAAGCTTTCTTT. Its translation is CASGQGNTEAFF.

V and J are TRBV6-6 and TRBJ2-5, with D possibly being TRBD2 (6 bases). The CDR3 contains 12 residues. V was pared by 6 bases and J by 11 bases, with 16 bases between. The V gene's germline CDR1 is MNHNY and CDR2 SVGAGI (reference sequence). In DNA, the CDR3 is TGTGCCAGCAGCAATCCCTTTGGAGGGCAGTACTTC. Amino acid sequence: CASSNPFGGQYF.